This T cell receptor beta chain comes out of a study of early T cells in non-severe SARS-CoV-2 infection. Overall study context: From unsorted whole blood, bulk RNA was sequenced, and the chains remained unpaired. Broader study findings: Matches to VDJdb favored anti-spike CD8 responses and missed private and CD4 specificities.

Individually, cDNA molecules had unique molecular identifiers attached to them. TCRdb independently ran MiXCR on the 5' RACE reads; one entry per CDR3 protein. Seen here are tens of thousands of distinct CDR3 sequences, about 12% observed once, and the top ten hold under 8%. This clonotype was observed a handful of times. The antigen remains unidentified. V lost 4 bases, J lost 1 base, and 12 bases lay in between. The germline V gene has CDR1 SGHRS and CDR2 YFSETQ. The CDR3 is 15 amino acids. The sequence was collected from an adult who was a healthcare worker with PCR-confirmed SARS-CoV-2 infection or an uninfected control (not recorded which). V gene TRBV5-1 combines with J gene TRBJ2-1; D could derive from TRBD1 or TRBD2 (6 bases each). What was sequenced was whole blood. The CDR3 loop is CASSPPGASYNEQFF. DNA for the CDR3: TGCGCCAGCAGCCCGCCGGGGGCGTCCTACAATGAGCAGTTCTTC.